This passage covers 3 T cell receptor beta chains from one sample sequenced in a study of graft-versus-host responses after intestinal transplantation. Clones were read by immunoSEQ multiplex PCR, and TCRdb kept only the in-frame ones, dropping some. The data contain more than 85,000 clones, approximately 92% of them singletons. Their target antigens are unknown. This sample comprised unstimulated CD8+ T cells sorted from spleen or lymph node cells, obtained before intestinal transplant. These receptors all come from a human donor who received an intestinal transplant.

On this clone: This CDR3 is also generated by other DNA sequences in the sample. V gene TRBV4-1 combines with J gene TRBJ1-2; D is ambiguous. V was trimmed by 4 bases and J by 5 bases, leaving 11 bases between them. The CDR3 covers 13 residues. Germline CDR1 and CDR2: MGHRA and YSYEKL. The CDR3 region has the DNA TGCGCCAGCAGCCTAGGCGGGAATTATGGCTACACCTTC. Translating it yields CASSLGGNYGYTF.

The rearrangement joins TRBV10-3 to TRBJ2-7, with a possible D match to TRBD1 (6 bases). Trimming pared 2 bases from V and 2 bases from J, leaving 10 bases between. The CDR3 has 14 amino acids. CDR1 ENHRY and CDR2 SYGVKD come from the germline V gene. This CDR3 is CAISEIQGTYEQYF. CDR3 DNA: TGTGCCATCAGTGAGATACAGGGAACCTACGAGCAGTACTTC.

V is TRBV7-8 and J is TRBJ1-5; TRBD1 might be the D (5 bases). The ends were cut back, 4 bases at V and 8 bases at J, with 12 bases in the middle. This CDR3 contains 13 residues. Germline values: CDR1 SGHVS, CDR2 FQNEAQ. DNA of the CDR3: TGTGCCAGCAGCTCAGGGACCTTAGAGCCCCAGCATTTT. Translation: CASSSGTLEPQHF. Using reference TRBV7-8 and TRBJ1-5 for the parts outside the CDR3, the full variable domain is GAGVSQSPRYKVAKRGQDVALRCDPISGHVSLFWYQQALGQGPEFLTYFQNEAQLDKSGLPSDRFFAERPEGSVSTLKIQRTQQEDSAVYLCASSSGTLEPQHFGDGTRLSIL.